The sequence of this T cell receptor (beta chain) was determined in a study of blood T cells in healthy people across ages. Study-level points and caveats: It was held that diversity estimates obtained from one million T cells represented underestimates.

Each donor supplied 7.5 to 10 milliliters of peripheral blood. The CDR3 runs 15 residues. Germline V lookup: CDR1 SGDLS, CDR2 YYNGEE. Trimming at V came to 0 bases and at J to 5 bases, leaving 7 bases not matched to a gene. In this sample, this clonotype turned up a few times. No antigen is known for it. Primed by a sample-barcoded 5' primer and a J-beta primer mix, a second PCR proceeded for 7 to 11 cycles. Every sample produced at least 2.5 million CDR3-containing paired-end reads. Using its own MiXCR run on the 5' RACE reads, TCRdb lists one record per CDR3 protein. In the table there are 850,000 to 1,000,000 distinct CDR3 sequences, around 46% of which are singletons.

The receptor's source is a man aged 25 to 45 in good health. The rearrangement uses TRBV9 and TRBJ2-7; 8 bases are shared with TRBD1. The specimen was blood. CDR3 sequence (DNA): TGTGCCAGCAGCGTAGGGGGGACAGGTTTAAACGAGCAGTACTTC. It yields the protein CASSVGGTGLNEQYF.